This TCR beta chain emerged from a study of a mutant IDH1 vaccine in newly diagnosed glioma. Study details: Mean patient age was about 44 years; approximately 62% were male and approximately 40% female.

This table comes from immunoSEQ multiplex PCR, and its TCRdb copy is limited to in-frame clones, with some not included. The sample lists 99,000 or so clones, about 90% occurring once. Time point denoted: baseline, week 1 (first vaccination visit). Treatment specified: pre-vaccination baseline after standard-of-care therapy. Each donor presented with a new WHO grade 3 or 4 astrocytoma that tested IDH1-mutant and showed ATRX loss. Losses at the gene ends were 4 bases for V and 2 bases for J; bases not matched to a gene: 11. CDR1 and CDR2 (germline): SGHTA, FQGNSA. This CDR3 has 17 residues. This sample comprised PBMCs, obtained from a glioma patient treated with radiotherapy, temozolomide or both. The sequence was obtained from a woman in her forties or fifties with glioma. The chain recombines TRBV7-2 with TRBJ1-5; 7 bases line up with TRBD1. The CDR3 spells CASSSTYRGIGNQPQHF. CDR3 in DNA: TGTGCCAGCAGCTCCACATACAGGGGTATCGGCAATCAGCCCCAGCATTTT.